These 19 T cell receptor beta chains were sequenced from one sample in a study of cytomegalovirus exposure and HLA in healthy donors. PCR primers comprised 60 Vbeta and 13 Jbeta primers. Sequencing was performed with immunoSEQ multiplex PCR; in TCRdb, only in-frame clones are kept and a portion is missing. This table holds 100,000 to 150,000 clones, 80% to 90% found once. The specimen sequenced was PBMCs. Receptors were obtained from a woman aged 18-29 years in good health and CMV-seropositive.

V and J are TRBV7-3 and TRBJ2-2, with 9 bases identical to TRBD1. The CDR3 consists of 16 residues. Germline V gene data show CDR1 as SGHTA and CDR2 as FQGTGA. Unmatched junction bases numbered 7, after V lost 5 bases and J lost 3 bases. The CDR3 loop is CASSPTGQGYTGELFF. For the CDR3, the DNA is TGTGCCAGCAGCCCTACGGGACAGGGTTACACCGGGGAGCTGTTTTTT.

The gene calls are TRBV4-2 and TRBJ2-1, with 8 positions matching TRBD1. The CDR3 is 15 amino acids. With 3 bases clipped from V and 1 base from J, the junction kept 2 bases outside the gene matches. Germline V CDR1 and CDR2: LGHNA, YNFKEQ. CDR3 nucleotides: TGTGCCAGCAGCCAGGACAGGGTATCCTACAATGAGCAGTTCTTC. Its protein is CASSQDRVSYNEQFF.

This clone was counted only a few times. V and J are TRBV25-1 and TRBJ2-7, with 10 positions matching TRBD1. V gave up 3 bases and J gave up 4 bases; unmatched junction bases: 15. The CDR3 covers 18 residues. Germline V gene sequence: CDR1 MGHDK, CDR2 SYGVNS. The CDR3 reads CASSEHRDRGLRMYEQYF. In DNA, the CDR3 is TGTGCCAGCAGTGAGCACCGGGACAGGGGATTAAGAATGTACGAGCAGTACTTC.

The chain employs TRBV7-9 and TRBJ1-2; a possible D gene is TRBD1 (5 bases). Germline values: CDR1 SEHNR, CDR2 FQNEAQ (reference sequence). This CDR3 contains 13 residues. V was shortened by 5 bases and J by 2 bases, with 9 bases between the two germline ends. This CDR3 is CASSPGINYGYTF. As DNA, the CDR3 is TGTGCCAGCAGCCCAGGGATCAACTATGGCTACACCTTC.

This chain joins TRBV6-1 and TRBJ1-2; TRBD1 agrees at 8 bases. CDR3 length: 14 amino acids. Per germline, CDR1 MNHNS and CDR2 SASEGT. Unmatched junction bases numbered 5, after V lost 6 bases and J lost 2 bases. The CDR3 DNA reads TGTGCCAGCAGGCTGACAGGGGCGAACTATGGCTACACCTTC. This gives the protein CASRLTGANYGYTF.

This clone was seen once. The chain has TRBV5-4 and TRBJ2-5; a possible D gene is TRBD2 (6 bases). The CDR3 spans 13 residues. V lost 4 bases, J lost 4 bases, and 11 bases lay in between. Germline-derived CDR1 and CDR2 are SGHNT and YYREEE (reference sequence). CDR3 DNA sequence: TGTGCCAGCAGCCCGGCGCGGGGAGAGACCCAGTACTTC. It is translated as CASSPARGETQYF. Combining the CDR3 with reference TRBV5-4 and TRBJ2-5 gives the whole variable domain ETGVTQSPTHLIKTRGQQVTLRCSSQSGHNTVSWYQQALGQGPQFIFQYYREEENGRGNFPPRFSGLQFPNYSSELNVNALELDDSALYLCASSPARGETQYFGPGTRLLVL.

This clone has a single count. The chain links TRBV19 to TRBJ2-5; maybe TRBD2 (6 bases). V gave up 5 bases and J gave up 1 base, with 8 bases separating them. CDR1 is LNHDA and CDR2 is SQIVND in the germline V gene (reference sequence). There are 13 residues in the CDR3. The DNA for the CDR3 is TGTGCCAGTAGTCCCGGGGGCCAAGAGACCCAGTACTTC. It specifies CASSPGGQETQYF.

The chain has TRBV2 and TRBJ1-3, with TRBD1 matching 7 bases. Germline V gene data show CDR1 as SNHLY and CDR2 as FYNNEI. CDR3 size: 15 residues. V trimming: 5 bases; J trimming: 0 bases; junction bases outside the gene matches: 4. The CDR3, as DNA: TGTGCCAGCAGTCCGGGACAGACCTCTGGAAACACCATATATTTT. Its protein product is CASSPGQTSGNTIYF.

J is TRBJ2-7 and V is TRBV5-4; 8 nucleotides match TRBD2. This CDR3 has 16 amino acids. V was pared by 3 bases and J by 5 bases, with 13 bases of the junction left unmatched. Germline assignment: CDR1 SGHNT and CDR2 YYREEE (reference sequence). This chain's CDR3 is CASSSYSGGGWHEQYF. In nucleotides, the CDR3 is TGTGCCAGCAGCTCATATTCTGGCGGGGGGTGGCACGAGCAGTACTTC.

The gene calls are TRBV7-3 and TRBJ2-1; 8 bases match TRBD1. This CDR3 spans 13 amino acids. V gave up 2 bases and J gave up 16 bases; unmatched junction bases: 10. Germline V gene data show CDR1 as SGHTA and CDR2 as FQGTGA. The CDR3, as DNA: TGTGCCAGCAGCTTAGACGTTGGGACAGGTTTTTTCTTC. This sequence encodes CASSLDVGTGFFF.

This chain links TRBV10-1 with TRBJ2-7; 10 nucleotides match TRBD1. The V and J ends lost 0 bases and 2 bases, in that order; junction bases with no gene match: 7. The CDR3 consists of 17 residues. Germline loops: CDR1 WNHNN, CDR2 SYGVQD (reference sequence). CDR3 nucleotides: TGCGCCAGCAGTGAGTCTCCGGGACAGGGGTCAACCTACGAGCAGTACTTC. Amino acid sequence: CASSESPGQGSTYEQYF.

The V and J genes are TRBV5-1 and TRBJ1-1; D is uncertain. V lost 0 bases to trimming and J lost 12 bases, with 21 bases between them. The germline V gene has CDR1 SGHRS and CDR2 YFSETQ. There are 15 residues in the CDR3. The CDR3 coding sequence is TGCGCCAGCAGCTTGGGTGCAGTAACATGGGAGTTAACTTTCTTT. Translating it yields CASSLGAVTWELTFF.

The genes are TRBV21-1 and TRBJ2-3; the DNA was not used to check the table's D call, TRBD2. TRBV21-1 is labeled a pseudogene. The CDR3 contains 19 residues. In DNA form, the CDR3 reads TGTGCCAGCAGCAAGCATCGCGGGGGGACGTCGCCTGGCACAGATACGCAGTATTTT. Its protein is CASSKHRGGTSPGTDTQYF.

This clone appeared a few times. V and J are TRBV5-1 and TRBJ1-2; the D gene is possibly TRBD1 (5 bases). Germline CDR1 SGHRS, CDR2 YFSETQ. This CDR3 contains 16 residues. V lost 6 bases and J 4 bases, leaving 22 bases between the germline ends. CDR3 DNA sequence: TGCGCCAGCAAAAGGGCTCGAACAGGAGAATTCTATGGCTACACCTTC. Translating it yields CASKRARTGEFYGYTF.

V is TRBV6-6 and J is TRBJ2-7; TRBD2 aligns across 12 bases. Germline-derived CDR1 and CDR2 are MNHNY and SVGAGI (reference sequence). V was pared by 6 bases and J by 6 bases, with 6 bases of the junction left unmatched. The CDR3 is 14 amino acids. The CDR3 DNA sequence: TGTGCCAGCAGCTCTCCGGGACTAGCGGGCGAGCAGTACTTC. It codes for CASSSPGLAGEQYF.

The chain employs TRBV7-9 and TRBJ1-2; D not certain. Germline CDR1 and CDR2: SEHNR and FQNEAQ (reference sequence). This CDR3 comprises 13 residues. Trimming took 5 bases from V and 8 from J, leaving 15 bases between them. The CDR3 protein is CASSRDIGRGYTF. Here the CDR3 DNA reads TGTGCCAGCAGCCGGGATATAGGACGGGGCTACACCTTC.

The V and J genes are TRBV28 and TRBJ2-2; 11 bases are shared with TRBD1. The ends lost 5 bases at V and 3 bases at J; junction bases unmatched: 5. Germline V gene sequence: CDR1 MDHEN, CDR2 SYDVKM. This CDR3 contains 16 residues. Here the CDR3 reads CASSRTGGADTGELFF. CDR3 bases: TGTGCCAGCAGTCGGACAGGGGGCGCGGACACCGGGGAGCTGTTTTTT.

The chain links TRBV9 to TRBJ1-4; the D gene is possibly TRBD1 (6 bases). Trimming stripped 4 bases from V and 12 bases from J, with 22 bases between. Germline CDR1 SGDLS, CDR2 YYNGEE. CDR3 size: 15 residues. In DNA form, the CDR3 reads TGTGCCAGCAGCCCGGACAGCCTTCCGGCTTGGGAACTGTTTTTT. It specifies CASSPDSLPAWELFF.

V gene TRBV12-5 combines with J gene TRBJ2-6; maybe TRBD2 (6 bases). There are 17 residues in the CDR3. V lost 5 bases and J 3 bases, leaving 17 bases between the germline ends. Germline V gives CDR1 LGHNT, CDR2 FRNRAP. The CDR3 nucleotides read TGTGCTAGTGGTCCAGGGACCGGGGGACTTGGGGCCAACGTCCTGACTTTC. It translates to CASGPGTGGLGANVLTF.